Presented here are 16 T cell receptor beta chains from one specimen sequenced in a study of TIL therapy for anti-PD-1-resistant metastatic lung cancer. Regarding time point: pre-treatment sample, taken before nivolumab and TIL therapy. The tumor samples were excised metastases, mostly pleural nodules or supraclavicular lymph nodes. Sequencing used immunoSEQ v3. Data came from immunoSEQ multiplex PCR; TCRdb stores just in-frame clones and leaves some out. The table has 95,000 or so clones, under 70% seen once. Sample: tumor tissue, taken at baseline. The origin of the receptors is a person between 25 and 79 years old with non-small cell lung cancer.

This clone has a single count. This chain joins TRBV6-5 and TRBJ2-3; D gene unclear. This CDR3 is built from 14 residues. Between the trimmed V and J ends, which lost 0 bases and 1 base, there was a span of 5 bases. The germline CDR1 and CDR2 sequences are MNHEY and SVGAGI. The chain's CDR3 is CASSYSYRTDTQYF. The CDR3 DNA sequence: TGTGCCAGCAGTTACTCGTACCGCACAGATACGCAGTATTTT.

The CDR3 nucleotides are TGCAGCGTTGAACAGACCAGGCTGGAGGGAAACACCATATATTTT. Amino acids: CSVEQTRLEGNTIYF. J is TRBJ1-3 and V is TRBV29-1; D gene uncertain. V lost 2 bases to trimming and J lost 4 bases, with 15 bases between them. The CDR3 contains 15 residues. Per germline, CDR1 SQVTM and CDR2 ANQGSEA.

This clone appeared a few times. In DNA form, the CDR3 reads TGTGCCAGCAGCTTGAGTCTCCCGAACACTGAAGCTTTCTTT. Translated: CASSLSLPNTEAFF. The chain recombines TRBV5-6 with TRBJ1-1; D is undetermined. The V and J ends lost 1 base and 1 base respectively, with 8 bases between them. The CDR3 extends over 14 amino acids. CDR1 is SGHDT, CDR2 YYEEEE, per germline. The full variable domain, completed using reference TRBV5-6 and TRBJ1-1, is DAGVTQSPTHLIKTRGQQVTLRCSPKSGHDTVSWYQQALGQGPQFIFQYYEEEERQRGNFPDRFSGHQFPNYSSELNVNALLLGDSALYLCASSLSLPNTEAFFGQGTRLTVV.

This sequence joins TRBV6-6 and TRBJ2-2; a weak D match, TRBD1 (5 bases). With 8 bases removed from V and 1 base from J, the gap between germline ends came to 14 bases. The germline gives CDR1 MNHNY, CDR2 SVGAGI (reference sequence). The CDR3 totals 15 residues. CDR3 loop: CASFTGQGNTGELFF. For the CDR3, the DNA is TGTGCCAGCTTTACTGGACAAGGGAACACCGGGGAGCTGTTTTTT.

This sequence joins TRBV6-5 and TRBJ2-1, with no clear D. The CDR3 runs 16 residues. Germline values: CDR1 MNHEY, CDR2 SVGAGI. V was pared by 3 bases and J by 7 bases, with 19 bases between. In DNA, the CDR3 is TGTGCCAGCAGTTATTCACGGGTAGCTGGGCCTAATGAGCAGTTCTTC. Translation: CASSYSRVAGPNEQFF.

The chain couples TRBV27 to TRBJ1-1; D is ambiguous. The V gene's germline CDR1 is MNHEY and CDR2 SMNVEV (reference sequence). V lost 3 bases to trimming and J lost 6 bases, with 11 bases between them. The CDR3 runs 13 residues. The CDR3, as DNA: TGTGCCAGCAGTTTGGCGGGAGGACCTGAAGCTTTCTTT. It yields the protein CASSLAGGPEAFF.

The chain has TRBV12-5 and TRBJ2-1, with TRBD2 matching 8 bases. Germline-derived CDR1 and CDR2 are LGHNT and FRNRAP. This CDR3 is built from 18 residues. V lost 8 bases to trimming and J lost 5 bases; unmatched junction nucleotides: 20. The CDR3 DNA is TGTGCTAGTCTCCCTAATAGGACTAGCAAAACTTATCACAATGAGCAGTTCTTC. Protein product: CASLPNRTSKTYHNEQFF.

The chain links TRBV27 to TRBJ1-4, with 10 bases matching TRBD1. V was clipped by 4 bases and J by 5 bases; unmatched bases: 4. Germline V gene lookup returns CDR1 MNHEY and CDR2 SMNVEV (reference sequence). This CDR3 region has 15 residues. CDR3 region: CASSSWGQGNEKLFF. In DNA form, the CDR3 reads TGTGCCAGCAGTTCTTGGGGACAGGGGAATGAAAAACTGTTTTTT.

This sequence joins TRBV11-2 and TRBJ2-2; 9 bases are a match to TRBD2. Germline CDR1 and CDR2: SGHAT and FQNNGV. J gave up 8 bases and V 6 bases, and 7 bases lay outside the gene matches. CDR3 size: 14 residues. The CDR3 DNA sequence: TGTGCCAGCAGGTCTAGCGGGGATGTTGGGGAGCTGTTTTTT. Protein product: CASRSSGDVGELFF.

The chain combines TRBV27 with TRBJ2-1, with D perhaps TRBD1 (6 bases). Trimming pared 2 bases from V and 4 bases from J, leaving 12 bases between. The CDR3 sequence is 15 residues long. The V gene's germline CDR1 is MNHEY and CDR2 SMNVEV (reference sequence). In DNA form, the CDR3 reads TGTGCCAGCAGTTTAAGCTGGACAGATTACAATGAGCAGTTCTTC. It translates to CASSLSWTDYNEQFF.

This clone was counted a few times. As DNA, the CDR3 is TGTGCCAGCAGTCCCCACCCATTGGGCTCCTACAATGAGCAGTTCTTC. It specifies CASSPHPLGSYNEQFF. This chain connects TRBV6-2 or TRBV6-3 to TRBJ2-1; D not certain. V shed 5 bases and J shed 0 bases, with 14 bases lying between them. Germline CDR1 MNHEY, CDR2 SVGEGT. The CDR3 consists of 16 residues.

The chain links TRBV7-2 to TRBJ2-5; a possible D gene is TRBD2 (6 bases). The CDR3 extends over 15 amino acids. V dropped 5 bases and J dropped 5 bases, with 18 bases sitting between them. Germline loops: CDR1 SGHTA, CDR2 FQGNSA. CDR3 loop: CASSTLAIPTETQYF. The CDR3 nucleotides read TGTGCCAGCAGCACCCTAGCGATCCCCACGGAGACCCAGTACTTC.

V is TRBV24-1 and J is TRBJ1-1; the D is unclear. CDR1 and CDR2 from the germline V gene are KGHDR and SFDVKD. V was shortened by 5 bases and J by 3 bases, with 6 bases between the two germline ends. The CDR3 consists of 12 residues. CDR3: CATSGWDTEAFF. CDR3 bases: TGTGCCACCAGTGGGTGGGACACTGAAGCTTTCTTT.

The chain couples TRBV5-4 to TRBJ2-1; TRBD1 aligns across 9 bases. V lost 4 bases and J lost 7; bases outside the gene matches: 12. Germline values: CDR1 SGHNT, CDR2 YYREEE (reference sequence). This CDR3 is built from 16 residues. DNA for the CDR3: TGTGCCAGCAGCACTACCCGGACAGGGGCTTGGAATGAGCAGTTCTTC. Amino acids: CASSTTRTGAWNEQFF.

The CDR3 nucleotides read TGTGCCAGCAGTACCGCCCGAGCGGGAGAGGCCTACGAGCAGTACTTC. Its protein product is CASSTARAGEAYEQYF. The rearrangement links TRBV6-2 or TRBV6-3 to TRBJ2-7; 8 positions match TRBD2. The CDR3 extends over 16 amino acids. Unmatched junction bases numbered 11, after V lost 5 bases and J lost 2 bases. Germline V gene sequence: CDR1 MNHEY, CDR2 SVGEGT.

V gene TRBV3-1 (or the pseudogene TRBV3-2) combines with J gene TRBJ2-5; no firm D call. The V and J ends lost 3 bases and 4 bases respectively, with 18 bases between them. The CDR3 has 16 residues. CDR1 LGHDT and CDR2 YNNKEL come from the germline V gene (reference sequence). The CDR3 region is CASSHHKTRRGETQYF. For the CDR3, the DNA is TGTGCCAGCAGCCACCATAAAACACGACGCGGAGAGACCCAGTACTTC.